This T cell receptor beta chain stems from a study of Graves' ophthalmopathy and Graves' hyperthyroidism. Study summary: Pretreatment peripheral blood was obtained at initial diagnosis.

Certain patients, namely those with other autoimmune diseases, uncontrolled infections, pregnancy or lactation, were excluded. Diagnosis relied on clinical symptoms, serum thyroxine, TRAb, thyroid ultrasound and orbital computed tomography. RNA transcripts were the template, and TCR beta CDR3 regions were amplified from them. The first round was an RT-PCR with HTBI primers, and the second round was a multiplex PCR. TCRdb used MiXCR to reprocess the multiplex PCR reads, holding one entry per CDR3 protein. The sample yields almost 750,000 distinct CDR3 sequences, approximately 40% seen once. As to this clonotype: Its specificity is not known. A read error may account for a junction end that differs from germline.

Points from the study as a whole: Also, most clonotypes expanded in the thyroid above 0.001 frequency appeared in blood.

The CDR3 spans 13 residues. Germline V gene data show CDR1 as SGDLS and CDR2 as YYNGEE. The sequencing sample was made of peripheral blood. The chain joins TRBV9 to TRBJ2-2; 7 nucleotides match TRBD2. The receptor was derived from an adult man with Graves' ophthalmopathy. CDR3 in DNA: TGTGCCAGCAGCGTAGGGCCTGGCGGGGGGCTGTTTTTT. This gives the protein CASSVGPGGGLFF.